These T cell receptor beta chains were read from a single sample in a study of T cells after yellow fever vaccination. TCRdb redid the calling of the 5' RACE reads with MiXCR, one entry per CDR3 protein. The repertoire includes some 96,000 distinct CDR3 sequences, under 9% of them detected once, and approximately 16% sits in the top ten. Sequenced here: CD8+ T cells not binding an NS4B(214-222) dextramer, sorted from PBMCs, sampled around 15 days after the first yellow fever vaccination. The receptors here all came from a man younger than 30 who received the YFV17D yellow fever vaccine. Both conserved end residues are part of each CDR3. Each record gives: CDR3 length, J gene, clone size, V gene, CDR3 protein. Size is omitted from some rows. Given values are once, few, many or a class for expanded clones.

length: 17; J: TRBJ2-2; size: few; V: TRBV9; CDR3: CASSPLGGGRKAGELFF
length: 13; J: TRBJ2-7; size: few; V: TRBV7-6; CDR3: CASSRGTGHEQYF
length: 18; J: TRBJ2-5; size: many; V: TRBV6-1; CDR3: CASNGWPGGEERSETQYF
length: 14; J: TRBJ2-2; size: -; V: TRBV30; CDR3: CAWSPGWGTWELFF
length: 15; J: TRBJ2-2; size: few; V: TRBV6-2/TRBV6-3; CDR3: CASSYSRGVTGELFF
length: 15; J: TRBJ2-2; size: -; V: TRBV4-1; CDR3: CASSPRTANTGELFF
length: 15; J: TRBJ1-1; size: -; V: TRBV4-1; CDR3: CASSQEQGMNTEAFF
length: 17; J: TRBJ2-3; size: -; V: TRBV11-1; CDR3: CASSWTSGEYRTDTQYF
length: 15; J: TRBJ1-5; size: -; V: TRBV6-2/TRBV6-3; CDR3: CASSYSGRLNQPQHF
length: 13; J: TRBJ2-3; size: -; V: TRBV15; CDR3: CATSSVQTTTQYF
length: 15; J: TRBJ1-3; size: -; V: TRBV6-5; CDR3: CASSYGQNSGNTIYF